A selection of T cell receptor beta chains follows, all from one sample in a study of human T cells and chemical hapten exposure. In TCRdb, the RACE reads were re-called with MiXCR into one record per CDR3 protein. The table records some 97,000 distinct CDR3 sequences, around 25% of them present only once. Specimen: whole blood, collected in connection with sensitization to the hapten diphenylcyclopropenone (DPC). Receptor source: a man aged 35-49 years with alopecia areata. Some clones in this sample may be carry-over from other donors' samples. Both conserved end residues are part of each CDR3. A D gene is named only where the DNA matches it firmly. Rows may omit the clone size; those that give it use once, few, many or a size class.

v_gene	d_gene	abundance	j_gene	CDR3nt	CDR3aa
TRBV7-9	TRBD1	once	TRBJ2-7	TGTGCCAGCAGCTTAGCTATGGACAGGACCTACGAGCAGTACTTC	CASSLAMDRTYEQYF
TRBV12-3/TRBV12-4	NA	NA	TRBJ1-1	TGTGCCAGCACCCCACCAACCCAGGGACGCATGAACACTGAAGCTTTCTTT	CASTPPTQGRMNTEAFF
TRBV28	TRBD1	few	TRBJ2-3	TGTGCCAGCAGTTTTAAGACAGGGGGCGAAACAGATACGCAGTATTTT	CASSFKTGGETDTQYF
TRBV12-3/TRBV12-4	NA	NA	TRBJ1-5	TGTGCCAGCAGTTTTTCCGGGCACTGCAATCAGCCCCAGCATTTT	CASSFSGHCNQPQHF
TRBV6-2/TRBV6-3	TRBD2	NA	TRBJ2-7	TGTGCCAGCAGTTCGCCCGGGACTAGCGGATACGAGCAGTACTTC	CASSSPGTSGYEQYF
TRBV15	NA	NA	TRBJ2-3	TGTGCCACCAGCAGAGATTTAGCATCAGATACGCAGTATTTT	CATSRDLASDTQYF
TRBV25-1	TRBD1	NA	TRBJ2-7	TGTGCCAGCAGTGGCTCAGGGGGCTACGAGCAGTACTTC	CASSGSGGYEQYF
TRBV28	NA	NA	TRBJ1-6	TGTGCCAGCCGGTCTTACTCCTATAATTTACCCCTCCACTTT	CASRSYSYNLPLHF
TRBV28	NA	NA	TRBJ2-7	TGTGCCAGCGGCCCCTTATACAGCGGGTACTACGAGCAGTACTTC	CASGPLYSGYYEQYF
TRBV4-2	NA	few	TRBJ2-1	TGTGCCAGCAGCCAAGTTACAAAGCAGTTCTTC	CASSQVTKQFF
TRBV6-5	TRBD1	few	TRBJ2-7	TGTGCCAGCAGTTACAAACTCGGACAGGGAGGCGAGCAGTACTTC	CASSYKLGQGGEQYF
TRBV11-3	NA	NA	TRBJ2-3	TGTGCCAGCAGCCCCGGCGGAGGTAGCACAGATACGCAGTATTTT	CASSPGGGSTDTQYF
TRBV6-6	NA	NA	TRBJ2-3	TGTGCCAGCAGTCCCGGCTTGGGTAGCACAGATACGCAGTGTTTT	CASSPGLGSTDTQCF
TRBV24-1	NA	medium-sized	TRBJ1-2	TGTGCCACCAGTGATTTATCCATAAACTATGGCTACACCTTC	CATSDLSINYGYTF
TRBV7-2	NA	few	TRBJ2-7	TGTGCCAGCAGTTTCCGGCCTCTTAAGGAAGGCTACGAGCAGTACTTC	CASSFRPLKEGYEQYF
TRBV9	NA	NA	TRBJ2-5	TGTGCCAGCAGCGTAGGGGCGGGTAACAAAGAGACCCAGTACTTC	CASSVGAGNKETQYF
TRBV6-5	NA	few	TRBJ2-7	TGTGCCAGCAGCACAGCGGCAAGCTCCTACGAGCAGTACTTC	CASSTAASSYEQYF
TRBV5-5	NA	NA	TRBJ2-3	TGTGCCAGCAGCTTGGTGTCAGGTCGAACAGATACGCAGTATTTT	CASSLVSGRTDTQYF
TRBV28	NA	few	TRBJ2-5	TGTGCCAGCAGTTTAGCAGGGAGGAGGGAGACCCAGTACTTC	CASSLAGRRETQYF
TRBV20-1	TRBD2	few	TRBJ2-7	TGCAGTGCTAGTTTTATCGAGCGGGGACCCTACGAGCAGTACTTC	CSASFIERGPYEQYF
TRBV15	TRBD1	few	TRBJ2-7	TGTGCCACCAGCAGAGACAGGGGGTCAACTAGCGAGCAGTACTTC	CATSRDRGSTSEQYF
TRBV27	NA	NA	TRBJ1-5	TGTGCCAGCAGTTTAAGGGAGAGCAATCAGCCCCAGCATTTT	CASSLRESNQPQHF
TRBV28	TRBD2	NA	TRBJ2-7	TGTGCCAGCAGTCCCGGGACTAGCGGAGACTACGAGCAGTACTTC	CASSPGTSGDYEQYF
TRBV5-1	TRBD1	NA	TRBJ1-4	TGCGCCAGCAGCCCCGGACAGGGAAATGAAAAACTGTTTTTT	CASSPGQGNEKLFF
TRBV7-2	NA	few	TRBJ2-3	TGTGCCAGCGCGGCTGGATCAGATACGCAGTATTTT	CASAAGSDTQYF
TRBV6-4	TRBD2	NA	TRBJ2-1	TGTGCCAGCAGTGTCTCTAGCGGGGACTACAATGAGCAGTTCTTC	CASSVSSGDYNEQFF
TRBV3-1	NA	NA	TRBJ2-1	TGTGCCAGCAGCCAAGTCTATGAGCAGTTCTTC	CASSQVYEQFF
TRBV9	NA	NA	TRBJ2-3	TGTGCCAGCAGCGTAGGGGACGGGAGCCATTCAGATACGCAGTATTTT	CASSVGDGSHSDTQYF
TRBV24-1	NA	few	TRBJ2-7	TGTGCCGCAACCGGGGGGCAGGAGAGCTCCTACGAGCAGTACTTC	CAATGGQESSYEQYF
TRBV7-8	TRBD2	few	TRBJ2-7	TGTGCCAGCGGAGCGGGGCCGTACGAGCAGTACTTC	CASGAGPYEQYF
TRBV20-1	TRBD2	NA	TRBJ2-3	TGCAGTGCTAGAGTTCTAGCGGGCAGCACAGATACGCAGTATTTT	CSARVLAGSTDTQYF
TRBV28	TRBD2	NA	TRBJ2-1	TGTGCCAGCAGTTTATACGGGACTAGCTCCTACAATGAGCAGTTCTTC	CASSLYGTSSYNEQFF
TRBV15	NA	many	TRBJ2-3	TGTGCCACCAGCGCTCGACAGGGAGGCGGAGATACGCAGTATTTT	CATSARQGGGDTQYF
TRBV7-9	NA	NA	TRBJ2-3	TGTGCCAGCAACCTCTTGACCGGGACTAGCACAGATACGCAGTATTTT	CASNLLTGTSTDTQYF
TRBV9	NA	NA	TRBJ2-1	TGTGCCAGCAGCCAGGACGGTGAATCCTACAATGAGCAGTTCTTC	CASSQDGESYNEQFF
TRBV5-1	TRBD2	NA	TRBJ2-1	TGCGCCAGCAGCTCGGGACTAGCGGAGGCTGAGCAGTTCTTC	CASSSGLAEAEQFF
TRBV6-5	NA	many	TRBJ2-6	TGTGCCAGCCGTTTACAGGGTCCAGGGGCCAACGTCCTGACTTTC	CASRLQGPGANVLTF
TRBV24-1	TRBD2	NA	TRBJ2-3	TGTGCCACCAGTGACCCCGGACTAGCGGGTCGCACAGATACGCAGTATTTT	CATSDPGLAGRTDTQYF
TRBV4-2	NA	few	TRBJ1-6	TGTGCCAGCAGCCAAGATGAGAGGGATTCACCCCTCCACTTT	CASSQDERDSPLHF
TRBV28	NA	few	TRBJ2-3	TGTGCCAGCAGTTGGCGGGGGCAGGCAGATACGCAGTATTTT	CASSWRGQADTQYF
TRBV4-2	TRBD2	NA	TRBJ2-7	TGTGCCAGCAGCCAAGATACGGGAGGAGGCTCCTACGAGCAGTACTTC	CASSQDTGGGSYEQYF
TRBV20-1	TRBD2	NA	TRBJ2-7	TGCAGTGCTAGACGACCCGGGACTAGTCAGTACTTC	CSARRPGTSQYF
TRBV11-2	NA	few	TRBJ1-1	TGTGCCAGCAGCCAGGGATTATACACTGAAGCTTTCTTT	CASSQGLYTEAFF
TRBV6-6	TRBD2	many	TRBJ2-7	TGTGCCAGCAGTTCGGTAGCGGGAGGTAATCACGAGCAGTACTTC	CASSSVAGGNHEQYF
TRBV20-1	TRBD1	NA	TRBJ1-1	TGCAGAACTCCACAGGGAGGCAGGGGGAAAGCTGAAGCTTTCTTT	CRTPQGGRGKAEAFF
TRBV6-5	NA	many	TRBJ2-1	TGTGCCAGCAGTTACTCGGGGGTGGAGTTCTTC	CASSYSGVEFF
TRBV4-1	TRBD2	few	TRBJ2-7	TGCGCCAGCAGTTTAACTAGCGGGAGGGGATACGAGCAGTACTTC	CASSLTSGRGYEQYF
TRBV12-3/TRBV12-4	NA	NA	TRBJ2-1	TGTGCCAGCACCCCGCGAGACCTCTACAATGAGCAGTTCTTC	CASTPRDLYNEQFF
TRBV12-3/TRBV12-4	TRBD1	NA	TRBJ1-1	TGTGCCAGCAGCAGACAGGGGTACACTGAAGCTTTCTTT	CASSRQGYTEAFF
TRBV20-1	NA	many	TRBJ2-3	TGCAGTGCTAGAGATATTGGCATCGCAGATACGCAGTATTTT	CSARDIGIADTQYF
TRBV20-1	TRBD1	NA	TRBJ1-5	TGCAGTGCTAGAGTCGACAGGGGAGGAGGTCAGCCCCAGCATTTT	CSARVDRGGGQPQHF
TRBV29-1	NA	few	TRBJ1-1	TGCAGCGTCGCCCCAGGGGACACTGAAGCTTTCTTT	CSVAPGDTEAFF
TRBV14	NA	NA	TRBJ2-3	TGTGCCAGCAGCCAGGAATTCACAAGCGCCGGTACGCAGTATTTT	CASSQEFTSAGTQYF
TRBV5-1	TRBD1	NA	TRBJ2-1	TGCGCCAGCAGCTTGGTGTCAGGGGGTAACAATGAGCAGTTCTTC	CASSLVSGGNNEQFF
TRBV28	NA	few	TRBJ2-5	TGTGCCAGCAGGCTCGTCTCCGGGGGACGAGAGACCCAGTACTTC	CASRLVSGGRETQYF
TRBV28	TRBD1	NA	TRBJ1-5	TGTGCCAGCAGCACAGGGGGCAATCAGCCCCAGCATTTT	CASSTGGNQPQHF
TRBV21-1	NA	few	TRBJ2-4	TGTGCCAGCAGCAAAAGGACAGAGCTAGCCAAAAACATTCAGTACTTC	CASSKRTELAKNIQYF
TRBV25-1	TRBD2	NA	TRBJ2-2	TGTGCCAGCAGTGGGCGGGTAGCGGGAGCCCTGGACACCGGGGAGCTGTTTTTT	CASSGRVAGALDTGELFF
TRBV6-1	TRBD2	NA	TRBJ2-6	TGTGCCAGCAGTCGGGGGCCGAGACTAGCGGGAAGCTCTGGGGCCAACGTCCTGACTTTC	CASSRGPRLAGSSGANVLTF
TRBV24-1	NA	few	TRBJ1-1	TGTGCCACCAGTACCGGGGCCACTGAAGCTTTCTTT	CATSTGATEAFF